What follows is one T cell receptor (beta chain) and its context. The data stem from a study of OX40 agonist ivuxolimab in advanced cancers. Study details: Antecedent anti-PD-1, anti-PD-L1 or anti-CTLA-4 therapy was permissible, with roughly 40% having received some.

Produced via immunoSEQ multiplex PCR; TCRdb's table is partial and in-frame only. The table has some 22,000 clones, about four fifths seen once. V lost 4 bases to trimming and J lost 6 bases, with 22 bases between them. CDR1 is MGHRA and CDR2 is YSYEKL in the germline V gene. CDR3 length: 16 residues. The clonotype was recovered from an adult with an advanced solid tumor such as melanoma, head and neck, liver or kidney cancer. The chain uses TRBV4-1 and TRBJ2-7, with D possibly TRBD2 on 6 matching bases. The sample here was CD4+ or CD8+ T cells sorted from blood, taken in a trial of the OX40 agonist ivuxolimab. CDR3 DNA sequence: TGCGCCAGCAGCCCGAGTTTGACGGAGGGGAACAGCGAGCAGTACTTC. It encodes CASSPSLTEGNSEQYF.